The 32 T cell receptor beta chains below all came from one sample that was sequenced in a study of blood T cells in healthy people across ages. Primed by a sample-barcoded 5' primer and a J-beta primer mix, a second PCR proceeded for about 6 to 11 cycles. TCRdb itself ran the 5' RACE reads through MiXCR, one entry per CDR3 protein. The table lists around 1,700,000 distinct CDR3 sequences, roughly 28% of them singletons. The sample taken for sequencing was blood. The receptors shown here come from a woman in her 30s in good health.

The sample holds one count of this clonotype. The chain uses TRBV27 and TRBJ2-7; perhaps D is TRBD1 or TRBD2 (5 bases each). Near its end, the DNA agrees better with TRBJ2-5, so the J call may be wrong. The CDR3 has 16 residues. Germline CDR1 is MNHEY and CDR2 is SMNVEV (reference sequence). CDR3 nucleotide sequence: TGTGCCAGCAGCCCCAGGGTCAAGCGGCAACAAGAGACCCAGTACTTC. Its protein product is CASSPRVKRQQETQYF.

In DNA form, the CDR3 reads TGCAGCGTGACTGGACAGGGTTGGGAGACCCAGTACTTC. Translating gives CSVTGQGWETQYF. The chain is built from TRBV29-1 and TRBJ2-5, with 8 positions matching TRBD1. J was trimmed by 5 bases and V by 6 bases; bases with no gene match: 8. CDR3 size: 13 residues. Germline values: CDR1 SQVTM, CDR2 ANQGSEA.

This clonotype was observed a few times. CDR3 in DNA: TGTGCCAGCAGCGATCCCGGTCAGGGTGTTGGCGGGGAGCTGTTTTTT. Translated, it gives CASSDPGQGVGGELFF. The V gene is TRBV11-2, the J gene TRBJ2-2; tentative D call: TRBD1 (5 bases). The CDR3 runs 16 residues. Trimming stripped 5 bases from V and 7 bases from J, with 20 bases between. The germline gives CDR1 SGHAT, CDR2 FQNNGV. Filled out from reference TRBV11-2 and TRBJ2-2, the complete variable domain reads EAGVAQSPRYKIIEKRQSVAFWCNPISGHATLYWYQQILGQGPKLLIQFQNNGVVDDSQLPKDRFSAERLKGVDSTLKIQPAKLEDSAVYLCASSDPGQGVGGELFFGEGSRLTVL.

This clonotype was picked up a small number of times. CDR3 amino acids: CASGLAGLDRAYEQYF. The DNA for the CDR3 is TGTGCTAGTGGTTTGGCCGGACTAGATAGGGCCTACGAGCAGTACTTC. This rearrangement joins TRBV12-5 to TRBJ2-7; 7 bases map to TRBD2. Germline CDR1 reads LGHNT; CDR2 reads FRNRAP. The CDR3 covers 16 residues. The ends lost 1 base at V and 2 bases at J; junction bases unmatched: 8.

A few counts support this clonotype. The CDR3 loop reads CASSPQGTGAVRQYF. The DNA for the CDR3 is TGTGCCAGCAGCCCCCAAGGGACAGGGGCCGTAAGGCAGTACTTC. The V and J genes are TRBV7-2 and TRBJ2-7; TRBD1 matches 10 bases. There are 15 residues in the CDR3. The V and J ends lost 5 bases and 9 bases, in that order; junction bases with no gene match: 13. CDR1 and CDR2 (germline): SGHTA, FQGNSA.

The chain is built from TRBV18 and TRBJ1-1; no clear D. Trimming took off 2 bases at V and 5 bases at J, with 15 bases between the two ends. The CDR3 is 15 residues long. From germline, CDR1 is KGHSH and CDR2 LQKENI. The CDR3 bases are TGTGCCAGCTCACCAATGGGCCCCCGGAGGACTGAAGCTTTCTTT. Amino acid sequence: CASSPMGPRRTEAFF.

This sequence joins TRBV18 and TRBJ2-1; D perhaps matches TRBD2 (5 bases). Germline-derived CDR1 and CDR2 are KGHSH and LQKENI. V was pared by 5 bases and J by 5 bases, with 10 bases between. This CDR3 comprises 13 residues. Here the CDR3 reads CASSEGRDNEQFF. The CDR3 coding sequence is TGTGCCAGCTCAGAGGGTCGAGACAATGAGCAGTTCTTC. Drawing the rest from reference TRBV18 and TRBJ2-1, the complete variable domain is NAGVMQNPRHLVRRRGQEARLRCSPMKGHSHVYWYRQLPEEGLKFMVYLQKENIIDESGMPKERFSAEFPKEGPSILRIQQVVRGDSAAYFCASSEGRDNEQFFGPGTRLTVL.

The V gene is TRBV20-1, the J gene TRBJ2-1; D is possibly TRBD2 (6 bases). V shed 4 bases and J shed 4 bases, with 26 bases lying between them. The CDR3 runs 18 residues. Germline CDR1 is DFQATT and CDR2 is SNEGSKA (reference sequence). The CDR3 here is CSATLPGLQPPSYNEQFF. The CDR3 nucleotides are TGCAGTGCTACACTACCGGGACTTCAGCCCCCTTCTTACAATGAGCAGTTCTTC.

This clonotype showed up just once. V is TRBV2 and J is TRBJ1-5, with D hard to call. Deletions cut 6 bases from V and 2 bases from J, with 17 bases between. This CDR3 is 16 amino acids long. Germline loops: CDR1 SNHLY, CDR2 FYNNEI. CDR3 nucleotides: TGTGCCAGCAGCCCTGCCAGGTCGGCAGGCAATCAGCCCCAGCATTTT. Protein product: CASSPARSAGNQPQHF.

Here the CDR3 reads CSATTASTSTQYF. In DNA, the CDR3 is TGCAGTGCCACGACAGCTAGCACAAGTACGCAGTATTTT. The chain employs TRBV29-1 and TRBJ2-3; D tentatively reads TRBD1 or TRBD2 (5 bases each). Germline V gene lookup returns CDR1 SQVTM and CDR2 ANQGSEA. CDR3 length: 13 amino acids.

This clonotype was seen ten or more times. The rearrangement links TRBV28 to TRBJ2-3; the D gene is possibly TRBD2 (6 bases). The CDR3 length is 16 residues. V was shortened by 3 bases and J by 0 bases, with 13 bases between the two germline ends. Germline-derived CDR1 and CDR2 are MDHEN and SYDVKM. CDR3 sequence reads: CASSLVVGGSTDTQYF. Written as DNA, the CDR3 is TGTGCCAGCAGTTTGGTCGTGGGGGGTAGCACAGATACGCAGTATTTT.

A few counts support this clonotype. The genes are TRBV29-1 and TRBJ1-2; D ambiguous. CDR1 and CDR2 (germline): SQVTM, ANQGSEA. Trimming cost V 0 bases and J 2 bases, with 4 bases left between them. This CDR3 is built from 12 residues. CDR3 sequence: CSVEDYNYGYTF. CDR3 sequence (DNA): TGCAGCGTTGAAGATTACAACTATGGCTACACCTTC. The full variable domain, completed using reference TRBV29-1 and TRBJ1-2, is SAVISQKPSRDICQRGTSLTIQCQVDSQVTMMFWYRQQPGQSLTLIATANQGSEATYESGFVIDKFPISRPNLTFSTLTVSNMSPEDSSIYLCSVEDYNYGYTFGSGTRLTVV.

The gene calls are TRBV9 and TRBJ2-1; no clear D. Looked up from germline, CDR1 is SGDLS and CDR2 is YYNGEE. The CDR3 runs to 15 residues. V was cut by 0 bases and J by 2 bases, with 9 bases left in between. CDR3 loop: CASSVEAETYNEQFF. CDR3 bases: TGTGCCAGCAGCGTAGAGGCAGAAACCTACAATGAGCAGTTCTTC. Full variable domain (outside the CDR3, taken from reference TRBV9 and TRBJ2-1): DSGVTQTPKHLITATGQRVTLRCSPRSGDLSVYWYQQSLDQGLQFLIQYYNGEERAKGNILERFSAQQFPDLHSELNLSSLELGDSALYFCASSVEAETYNEQFFGPGTRLTVL.

This clonotype was picked up a small number of times. Its ends do not fully match the called genes, so a read error is possible. The rearrangement joins TRBV3-1 to TRBJ2-3; TRBD2 is a possible D gene (6 bases). The CDR3 totals 14 residues. Germline V gene data show CDR1 as LGHDT and CDR2 as YNNKEL (reference sequence). The CDR3 sequence: CASGHGTSTDTQYF. In DNA form, the CDR3 reads TGTGCCAGCGGCCACGGGACTAGCACAGATACGCAGTATTTT.

V usage is TRBV7-2 and J usage is TRBJ2-5; D is perhaps TRBD1 (6 bases). This CDR3 has 12 residues. Germline V gives CDR1 SGHTA, CDR2 FQGNSA. The germline V and J ends were trimmed by 5 bases and 5 bases, with 9 bases remaining between them. CDR3 in amino acids: CTSSPDRETQYF. CDR3 DNA: TGTACCAGCAGCCCAGACAGGGAGACCCAGTACTTC.

This clonotype was detected a few times. This rearrangement joins TRBV28 to TRBJ1-2, with no clear D. V was trimmed by 5 bases and J by 6 bases, leaving 10 bases between them. Germline V gives CDR1 MDHEN, CDR2 SYDVKM. The CDR3 sequence is 12 residues long. As DNA, the CDR3 is TGTGCCAGCAGTCCGTCAGCGGATGGCTACACCTTC. Translating gives CASSPSADGYTF.

This rearrangement joins TRBV6-6 to TRBJ1-2, with 7 bases fitting TRBD1. After removal of 6 bases from V and 7 bases from J, the junction contained 8 bases not matched to a gene. CDR3 length: 13 amino acids. CDR1 and CDR2 from the germline V gene are MNHNY and SVGAGI (reference sequence). The CDR3: CASSSTGTRGYTF. Here the CDR3 DNA reads TGTGCCAGCAGCTCGACAGGGACTCGTGGCTACACCTTC.

The chain employs TRBV6-5 and TRBJ2-1, with D hard to call. Germline loops: CDR1 MNHEY, CDR2 SVGAGI. The CDR3 sequence is 15 residues long. Trimming took off 6 bases at V and 0 bases at J, with 12 bases between the two ends. The CDR3 spells CASRTDQSSYNEQFF. CDR3 nucleotide sequence: TGTGCCAGCAGAACTGACCAGAGCTCCTACAATGAGCAGTTCTTC.

Ten or more counts support this clonotype. The chain couples TRBV29-1 to TRBJ2-7; 7 positions match TRBD1. The CDR3 runs 13 residues. Unmatched junction bases numbered 4, after V lost 5 bases and J lost 0 bases. Per germline, CDR1 SQVTM and CDR2 ANQGSEA. In DNA, the CDR3 is TGCAGCGTTCGAGGGACAGACTCCTACGAGCAGTACTTC. Encoded protein: CSVRGTDSYEQYF.

This chain connects TRBV7-7 to TRBJ2-1; 9 nucleotides line up with TRBD2. This CDR3 is 15 amino acids long. The junction had 6 bases not matched to a gene; V was cut back by 5 bases and J by 4 bases. Germline-derived CDR1 and CDR2 are SSHAT and FNYEAQ (reference sequence). CDR3 DNA sequence: TGTGCCAGCAGCCCCGGACTAGCGATGTACAATGAGCAGTTCTTC. Protein sequence: CASSPGLAMYNEQFF.

CDR3 DNA sequence: TGTGCCAGCAGAGCTGACGGGACATCCTACAATGAGCAGTTCTTC. It translates to CASRADGTSYNEQFF. The V and J genes are TRBV28 and TRBJ2-1; weak D call: TRBD1 (6 bases). This CDR3 comprises 15 residues. V was shortened by 6 bases and J by 1 base, with 13 bases between the two germline ends. Germline lookup yields CDR1 MDHEN and CDR2 SYDVKM. The full variable domain, in which reference TRBV28 and TRBJ2-1 provide the parts outside the CDR3, is DVKVTQSSRYLVKRTGEKVFLECVQDMDHENMFWYRQDPGLGLRLIYFSYDVKMKEKGDIPEGYSVSREKKERFSLILESASTNQTSMYLCASRADGTSYNEQFFGPGTRLTVL.

This chain joins TRBV4-3 and TRBJ1-1; D gene unclear. The germline V and J ends were trimmed by 0 bases and 11 bases, with 10 bases remaining between them. This CDR3 contains 12 residues. CDR1 LGHNA and CDR2 YSLEER come from the germline V gene. CDR3: CASSQDGSRAFF. CDR3 nucleotides: TGCGCCAGCAGCCAAGACGGGAGCAGGGCTTTCTTT.

This clonotype was counted a few times. V is TRBV7-2 and J is TRBJ2-7; 7 bases match TRBD2. The trim removed 5 bases at V and 6 bases at J, leaving 10 bases unmatched. The CDR3 runs 14 residues. Looked up from germline, CDR1 is SGHTA and CDR2 is FQGNSA. The CDR3 bases are TGTGCCAGCAGCCCAGCGGCGGGAGCTCGCGAGCAGTACTTC. Protein sequence: CASSPAAGAREQYF.

This clonotype was seen only a few times. The chain recombines TRBV11-2 with TRBJ2-1; D is undetermined. CDR1 is SGHAT, CDR2 FQNNGV, per germline. Trimming shortened V by 3 bases and J by 7 bases, and 10 bases separated the two germline ends. The CDR3 has 13 residues. CDR3 in amino acids: CASSFNRMNEQFF. The CDR3 DNA sequence: TGTGCCAGCAGCTTCAACCGGATGAATGAGCAGTTCTTC.

The gene calls are TRBV9 and TRBJ1-2; D might be TRBD1 (5 bases). The CDR3 covers 17 residues. The V and J ends lost 0 bases and 4 bases respectively, with 19 bases between them. Germline-derived CDR1 and CDR2 are SGDLS and YYNGEE. The DNA for the CDR3 is TGTGCCAGCAGCGTAGGTGATGGAGTACTCACAGGCTATGGCTACACCTTC. It specifies CASSVGDGVLTGYGYTF.

The chain has TRBV29-1 and TRBJ2-7; 7 bases are shared with TRBD1. The CDR3 extends over 12 amino acids. After removal of 7 bases from V and 4 bases from J, the junction contained 7 bases not matched to a gene. Germline CDR1 SQVTM, CDR2 ANQGSEA. In DNA, the CDR3 is TGCAGCGCGGGACAGCTTGGATACGAGCAGTACTTC. This translates into CSAGQLGYEQYF.

This clonotype has a count of ten or more. The J gene is TRBJ1-2, the V gene TRBV7-2, with D possibly being TRBD1 (5 bases). Looked up from germline, CDR1 is SGHTA and CDR2 is FQGNSA. V was cut by 0 bases and J by 6 bases, with 14 bases left in between. The CDR3 covers 15 residues. CDR3 in amino acids: CASSLAVSGTDGYTF. The DNA for the CDR3 is TGTGCCAGCAGCTTAGCCGTCTCTGGGACGGATGGCTACACCTTC.

This clonotype was picked up many times. The V call is TRBV5-1, the J call TRBJ2-7; D possibly uses TRBD1 or TRBD2 (5 bases each). The length of the CDR3 is 15 residues. From germline, CDR1 is SGHRS and CDR2 YFSETQ. V was trimmed by 4 bases and J by 6 bases, leaving 20 bases between them. The CDR3 spells CASSPKGSGLIEQYF. The CDR3 DNA follows: TGCGCCAGCAGCCCTAAGGGGAGCGGCCTGATCGAGCAGTACTTC.

Points on this clonotype: Just one base apart from a much larger clone, this may be a read error. The gene calls are TRBV7-9 and TRBJ1-2, with D hard to call. CDR1 is SEHNR, CDR2 FQNEAQ, per germline (reference sequence). Trimming pared 5 bases from V and 8 bases from J, leaving 9 bases between. This CDR3 has 11 amino acids. The CDR3 sequence is CASSPREGYTF. The CDR3, as DNA: TGTGCCAGCAGCCCGAGGGAGGGCTACACCTTC.

The chain uses TRBV20-1 and TRBJ1-1; D unresolved. CDR3 length equals 14 residues. Germline CDR1 and CDR2: DFQATT and SNEGSKA (reference sequence). The germline V and J ends were trimmed by 6 bases and 7 bases, with 21 bases remaining between them. CDR3 sequence: CSAPLNPGRIEAFF. CDR3 sequence (DNA): TGCAGTGCCCCGCTGAATCCAGGCCGGATTGAAGCTTTCTTT.

The rearrangement links TRBV20-1 to TRBJ1-5; weak D call: TRBD1 (5 bases). The V gene's germline CDR1 is DFQATT and CDR2 SNEGSKA (reference sequence). Trimming stripped 3 bases from V and 3 bases from J, with 12 bases between. This CDR3 is built from 14 residues. CDR3 DNA sequence: TGCAGTGCTAGCTGGGGCCCCGTCAATCAGCCCCAGCATTTT. This sequence encodes CSASWGPVNQPQHF.

This clonotype was found a few times. The rearrangement uses TRBV12-3 or TRBV12-4 and TRBJ1-4, with TRBD1 identical over 7 bases. J lost 5 bases, V lost 3 bases, and 6 bases had no gene match. The length of the CDR3 is 15 residues. The CDR3 sequence is CASSLGDSQNEKLFF. The CDR3 DNA sequence: TGTGCCAGCAGTTTGGGGGACAGCCAGAATGAAAAACTGTTTTTT.